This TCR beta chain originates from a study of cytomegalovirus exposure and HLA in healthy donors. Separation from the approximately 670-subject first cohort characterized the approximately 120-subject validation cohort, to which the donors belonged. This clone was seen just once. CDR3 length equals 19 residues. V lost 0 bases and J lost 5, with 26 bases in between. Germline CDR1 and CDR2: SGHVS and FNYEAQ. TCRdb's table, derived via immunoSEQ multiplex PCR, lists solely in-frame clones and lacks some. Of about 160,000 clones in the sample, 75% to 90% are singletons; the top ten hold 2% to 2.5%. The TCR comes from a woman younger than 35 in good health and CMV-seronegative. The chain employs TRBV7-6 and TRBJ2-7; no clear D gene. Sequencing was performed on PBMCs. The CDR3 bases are TGTGCCAGCAGCTTAGCTCCGGAGAATGATTTTCCGACGATTAACGAGCAGTACTTC. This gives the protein CASSLAPENDFPTINEQYF. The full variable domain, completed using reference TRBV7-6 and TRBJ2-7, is GAGVSQSPRYKVTKRGQDVALRCDPISGHVSLYWYRQALGQGPEFLTYFNYEAQQDKSGLPNDRFSAERPEGSISTLTIQRTEQRDSAMYRCASSLAPENDFPTINEQYFGPGTRLTVT.